This T cell receptor (beta chain) was observed in a study of blood T cell repertoires in COVID-19. As for the study in general: The United States, Italy and Spain were the sources of the acute and convalescent COVID-19 samples. Sources were T cells, B-cell-depleted T cells, or PBMCs; the material itself was cDNA or gDNA.

The CDR3 is 16 residues long. V was trimmed by 4 bases and J by 2 bases, leaving 17 bases between them. Germline lookup yields CDR1 SGHAT and CDR2 FQDESV (reference sequence). In the authors' workflow: Using reference gene primer amplification, nucleated cell counts were estimated. TCRdb's copy holds only in-frame clones and misses some; the assay was immunoSEQ multiplex PCR. The V and J calls and the clone size are those of that table, but D and trimming were determined from the DNA. Of approximately 280,000 clones listed, roughly 87% are singletons. The source of this sequence is a man between 18 and 29 years old with active or convalescent COVID-19. The chain links TRBV11-1 to TRBJ2-5, with D maybe TRBD1 (5 bases). Source material: peripheral blood. CDR3 amino acids: CASSWSQVSSQETQYF. As DNA, the CDR3 is TGTGCCAGCAGCTGGTCACAGGTTTCCTCTCAAGAGACCCAGTACTTC.